The 19 T cell receptor beta chains listed next were all sequenced from one sample in a study of blood T cells in healthy people across ages. The use of a sample-barcoded 5' primer and a J-beta primer mix characterized a second PCR of roughly 6 to 11 cycles. TCRdb independently ran MiXCR on the 5' RACE reads; one entry per CDR3 protein. The table lists fewer than 600,000 distinct CDR3 sequences, 25% to 35% of them singletons. This sample was also put to use in a study of T cells of mothers and their children.

Sequenced input: blood. The origin of the receptors is a boy younger than 10 in good health.

This clonotype appeared a few times. V and J are TRBV19 and TRBJ2-1, with D maybe TRBD1 (5 bases). This CDR3 region has 12 residues. Trimming shortened V by 5 bases and J by 11 bases, and 13 bases separated the two germline ends. The germline V gene has CDR1 LNHDA and CDR2 SQIVND (reference sequence). CDR3 amino acids: CASSEQGKKQFF. DNA of the CDR3: TGTGCCAGTAGTGAGCAGGGAAAAAAGCAGTTCTTC.

This clonotype was counted between two and nine times. This chain joins TRBV12-5 and TRBJ2-6, with D unclear. This CDR3 is 17 amino acids long. Germline V gene sequence: CDR1 LGHNT, CDR2 FRNRAP. Trimming stripped 3 bases from V and 4 bases from J, with 16 bases between. Written as DNA, the CDR3 is TGTGCTAGTGGTTTAGGTACGGCCGCTCTGGGGGCCAACGTCCTGACTTTC. The encoded protein is CASGLGTAALGANVLTF.

This clonotype was found a few times. The gene calls are TRBV2 and TRBJ2-2; 7 bases fit TRBD2. Trimming took 7 bases from V and 0 from J; bases not matched to a gene: 14. Looked up from germline, CDR1 is SNHLY and CDR2 is FYNNEI. There are 18 residues in the CDR3. DNA of the CDR3: TGTGCCAGCACCTCCCCCTACTACGGGGGGTCGAACACCGGGGAGCTGTTTTTT. It codes for CASTSPYYGGSNTGELFF.

CDR3 amino acids: CASSQVGTGYLEQYF. In DNA form, the CDR3 reads TGCGCCAGCAGCCAAGTTGGGACAGGGTATCTCGAGCAGTACTTC. The chain carries TRBV4-1 and TRBJ2-5; 9 bases fit TRBD1. The J call is uncertain, as TRBJ2-7 better fits the DNA end. Looked up from germline, CDR1 is MGHRA and CDR2 is YSYEKL. CDR3 size: 15 residues.

This clonotype has just a few counts. The chain is built from TRBV19 and TRBJ2-1; 9 bases are a match to TRBD2. Germline trimming cut 5 bases from V and 2 bases from J; bases unmatched to any gene: 4. Germline CDR1 and CDR2: LNHDA and SQIVND (reference sequence). This CDR3 comprises 15 residues. CDR3 sequence (DNA): TGTGCCAGTAGTTCCTCTAGCGGGGCCTACAATGAGCAGTTCTTC. Its translation: CASSSSSGAYNEQFF.

The chain couples TRBV6-6 to TRBJ2-7; D possibly corresponds to TRBD1 (5 bases). Germline V gives CDR1 MNHNY, CDR2 SVGAGI (reference sequence). Deletions cut 0 bases from V and 2 bases from J, with 8 bases between. The CDR3 spans 14 residues. The CDR3 coding sequence is TGTGCCAGCAGTTACTCGCAGGGCCCCTACGAGCAGTACTTC. Its protein product is CASSYSQGPYEQYF.

The rearrangement links TRBV27 to TRBJ1-5, with unresolved D. Germline V gives CDR1 MNHEY, CDR2 SMNVEV (reference sequence). Trimming stripped 2 bases from V and 1 base from J, with 9 bases between. There are 15 residues in the CDR3. The chain's CDR3 is CASSLGRASNQPQHF. The CDR3 DNA follows: TGTGCCAGCAGTTTAGGTAGGGCGAGCAATCAGCCCCAGCATTTT.

The gene calls are TRBV3-1 and TRBJ1-5; D gene ambiguous. The CDR3 spans 13 residues. Trimming shortened V by 0 bases and J by 10 bases, and 10 bases separated the two germline ends. Per germline, CDR1 LGHDT and CDR2 YNNKEL (reference sequence). Written as DNA, the CDR3 is TGTGCCAGCAGCCAAGACACCGTAGGACCCCAGCATTTT. Encoded protein: CASSQDTVGPQHF.

This chain joins TRBV7-9 and TRBJ2-7; D gene unclear. Trimming stripped 0 bases from V and 7 bases from J, with 7 bases between. CDR1 is SEHNR, CDR2 FQNEAQ, per germline (reference sequence). The CDR3 totals 12 residues. CDR3 coding DNA: TGTGCCAGCAGCTTAGCCCCGAGGGAGCAGTACTTC. Residues: CASSLAPREQYF.

The genes are TRBV29-1 and TRBJ2-3, with 7 bases lining up with TRBD2. CDR3 size: 19 residues. V shed 0 bases, J shed 3 bases, and the junction held 18 bases outside the gene matches. Germline lookup yields CDR1 SQVTM and CDR2 ANQGSEA. CDR3 in DNA: TGCAGCGTTGAAGATGAGGGAGGGAGGGCTACTGGTTGGACAGATACGCAGTATTTT. Its protein is CSVEDEGGRATGWTDTQYF.

The chain carries TRBV7-9 and TRBJ2-3, with 7 positions matching TRBD2. From germline, CDR1 is SEHNR and CDR2 FQNEAQ (reference sequence). V lost 5 bases and J lost 0; bases outside the gene matches: 8. The CDR3 loop spans 16 amino acids. In DNA form, the CDR3 reads TGTGCCAGCAGCGCGCGGGACTATCTCAGCACAGATACGCAGTATTTT. Encoded protein: CASSARDYLSTDTQYF.

This clonotype came up a few times. The rearrangement uses TRBV10-2 and TRBJ2-2; no firm D call. CDR1 is WSHSY, CDR2 SAAADI, per germline. Trimming removed 6 bases from V and 1 base from J, with 6 bases in between. This CDR3 spans 13 amino acids. The CDR3 DNA reads as TGCGCCAGCAGGTCGGGGAACACCGGGGAGCTGTTTTTT. As protein: CASRSGNTGELFF.

The gene calls are TRBV29-1 and TRBJ2-1; a possible D gene is TRBD1 (6 bases). The CDR3 sequence is 10 residues long. Germline lookup yields CDR1 SQVTM and CDR2 ANQGSEA. The V gene lost 7 bases and the J gene lost 10 bases, with 11 bases spanning the gap. CDR3 protein: CSGVRGEQFF. The CDR3 nucleotides read TGCAGCGGTGTCAGGGGAGAGCAGTTCTTC.

The chain recombines TRBV7-2 with TRBJ2-7; 8 nucleotides align to TRBD2. CDR3 length equals 16 residues. The J segment lost 1 base and the V segment lost 5 bases, leaving 10 bases of the junction unmatched. The V gene's germline CDR1 is SGHTA and CDR2 FQGNSA. The CDR3 protein is CASSLGRREESYEQYF. DNA of the CDR3: TGTGCCAGCAGCCTTGGGCGGCGGGAGGAGTCCTACGAGCAGTACTTC.

The chain has TRBV29-1 and TRBJ2-2, with D possibly matching TRBD1 (6 bases). This CDR3 spans 17 amino acids. V lost 4 bases and J lost 2, with 20 bases in between. The germline V gene encodes CDR1 SQVTM and CDR2 ANQGSEA. The CDR3 loop is CSVAPRLLDSNTGELFF. The CDR3 bases are TGCAGCGTTGCCCCCCGCCTATTGGACAGTAACACCGGGGAGCTGTTTTTT.

The chain couples TRBV3-1 to TRBJ2-7; a possible D gene is TRBD2 (6 bases). Trimming left V 1 base short and J 0 bases short, with 10 bases between. The V gene's germline CDR1 is LGHDT and CDR2 YNNKEL (reference sequence). This CDR3 is built from 15 residues. Written as DNA, the CDR3 is TGTGCCAGCAGCCAAGCGGGGGTTAGCTCCTACGAGCAGTACTTC. Protein sequence: CASSQAGVSSYEQYF.

V usage is TRBV28 and J usage is TRBJ2-5, with D perhaps TRBD1 (6 bases). V was shortened by 4 bases and J by 1 base, with 16 bases between the two germline ends. The CDR3 has 16 amino acids. Germline CDR1 reads MDHEN; CDR2 reads SYDVKM. The CDR3 nucleotides read TGTGCCAGCAGTTGGGCCGCCAGGGGTTTCCAAGAGACCCAGTACTTC. Translating it yields CASSWAARGFQETQYF. Filled out from reference TRBV28 and TRBJ2-5, the complete variable domain reads DVKVTQSSRYLVKRTGEKVFLECVQDMDHENMFWYRQDPGLGLRLIYFSYDVKMKEKGDIPEGYSVSREKKERFSLILESASTNQTSMYLCASSWAARGFQETQYFGPGTRLLVL.

Comment on this clonotype: Its ends do not fully match the called genes, so a read error is possible. This chain joins TRBV9 and TRBJ1-2; weak D call: TRBD1 (6 bases). CDR3 size: 13 residues. In germline, CDR1 is SGDLS, CDR2 YYNGEE. The CDR3 DNA is TGTGCCAGCAGCGACGGACAGTCCTATGGCCACACCTTC. Protein: CASSDGQSYGHTF.

This clonotype appeared a few times. V and J are TRBV6-5 and TRBJ2-3, with D maybe TRBD2 (6 bases). From germline, CDR1 is MNHEY and CDR2 SVGAGI. This CDR3 is built from 16 residues. V lost 2 bases to trimming and J lost 0 bases, with 12 bases between them. As DNA, the CDR3 is TGTGCCAGCAGTTACGTTAGCGGCCCTAGCACAGATACGCAGTATTTT. This sequence encodes CASSYVSGPSTDTQYF.